This T cell receptor beta chain emerged from a study of shared clonotypes between healthy human individuals. On the study more broadly: The study enrolled a couple of women and a few men aged 18 to 49. Points from the study as a whole: Naive subsets generally had larger estimated richness than memory subsets. Clonotypes which were not shared had lower generation probabilities than clonotypes that all four donors shared.

The material for each subset, its genomic DNA, was split evenly across several immunoSEQ plates. Clones were read by immunoSEQ multiplex PCR, and TCRdb kept only the in-frame ones, dropping some. Of a few million clones in the sample, 85% to 95% were seen once. For this clone: The antigen is not known.

The CDR3 contains 15 residues. The V segment lost 0 bases and the J segment 7 bases; nucleotides outside the gene matches: 5. Germline CDR1 and CDR2: KGHSH and LQKENI. This clonotype was sampled from a man aged 18-30 years in good health. Some clones in this sample may be carry-over from other donors' samples. Sequencing used naive CD4+ T cells from PBMCs. Sample subset: CD45RA+ positively selected. The chain recombines TRBV18 with TRBJ2-5, with 10 bases fitting TRBD1. The chain's CDR3 is CASSPPTGQGGTQYF. The CDR3 nucleotides read TGTGCCAGCTCACCACCTACTGGACAGGGGGGGACCCAGTACTTC.